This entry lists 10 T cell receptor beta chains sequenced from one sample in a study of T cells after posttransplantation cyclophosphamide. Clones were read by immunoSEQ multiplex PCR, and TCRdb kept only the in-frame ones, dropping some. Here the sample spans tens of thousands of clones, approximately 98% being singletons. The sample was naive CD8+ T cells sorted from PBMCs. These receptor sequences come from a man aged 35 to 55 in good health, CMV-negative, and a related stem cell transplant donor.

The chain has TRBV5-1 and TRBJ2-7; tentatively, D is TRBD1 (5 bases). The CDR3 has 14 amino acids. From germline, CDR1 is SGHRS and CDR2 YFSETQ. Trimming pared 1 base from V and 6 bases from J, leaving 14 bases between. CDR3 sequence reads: CASSLTGRGSEQYF. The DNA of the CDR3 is TGCGCCAGCAGCTTGACTGGAAGGGGATCCGAGCAGTACTTC.

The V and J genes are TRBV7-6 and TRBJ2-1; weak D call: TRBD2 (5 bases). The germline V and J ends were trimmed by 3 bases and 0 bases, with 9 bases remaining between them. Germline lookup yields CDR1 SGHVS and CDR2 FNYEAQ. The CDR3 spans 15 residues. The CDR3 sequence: CASSFRGSSYNEQFF. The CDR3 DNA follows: TGTGCCAGCAGCTTCCGAGGGAGCTCCTACAATGAGCAGTTCTTC.

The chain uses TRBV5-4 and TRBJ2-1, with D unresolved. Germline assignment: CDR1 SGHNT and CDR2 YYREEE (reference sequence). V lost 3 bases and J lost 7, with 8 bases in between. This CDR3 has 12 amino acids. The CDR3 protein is CASSSASNEQFF. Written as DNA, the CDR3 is TGTGCCAGCAGCTCCGCGTCAAATGAGCAGTTCTTC.

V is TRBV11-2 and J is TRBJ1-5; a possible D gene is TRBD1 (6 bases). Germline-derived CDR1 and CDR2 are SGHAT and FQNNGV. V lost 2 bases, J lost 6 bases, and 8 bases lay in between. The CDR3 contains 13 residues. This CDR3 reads CASSLHRAQPQHF. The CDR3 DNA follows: TGTGCCAGCAGCTTACACAGGGCTCAGCCCCAGCATTTT.

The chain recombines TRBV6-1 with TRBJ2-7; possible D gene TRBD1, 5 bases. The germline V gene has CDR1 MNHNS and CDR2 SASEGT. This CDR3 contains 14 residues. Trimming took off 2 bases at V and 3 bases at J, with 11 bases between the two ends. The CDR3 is CASSERGSFYEQYF. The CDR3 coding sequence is TGTGCCAGCAGTGAAAGGGGCAGTTTCTACGAGCAGTACTTC.

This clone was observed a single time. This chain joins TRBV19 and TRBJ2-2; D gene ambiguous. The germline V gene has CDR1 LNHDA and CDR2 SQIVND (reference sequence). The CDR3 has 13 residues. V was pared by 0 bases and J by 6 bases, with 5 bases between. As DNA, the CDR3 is TGTGCCAGTAGTATAGACTTCCCCGGGGAGCTGTTTTTT. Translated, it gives CASSIDFPGELFF.

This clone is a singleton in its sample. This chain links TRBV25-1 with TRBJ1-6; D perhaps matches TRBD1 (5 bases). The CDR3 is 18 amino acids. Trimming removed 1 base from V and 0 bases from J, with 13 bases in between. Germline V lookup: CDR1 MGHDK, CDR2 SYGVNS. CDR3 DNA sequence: TGTGCCAGCAGTGAATTCTTCGGGGGGGACTCCTATAATTCACCCCTCCACTTT. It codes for CASSEFFGGDSYNSPLHF.

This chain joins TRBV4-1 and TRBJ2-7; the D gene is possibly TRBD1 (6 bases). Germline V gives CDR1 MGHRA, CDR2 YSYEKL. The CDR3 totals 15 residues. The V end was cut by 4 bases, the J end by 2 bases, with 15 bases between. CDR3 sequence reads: CASSLQGTVPYEQYF. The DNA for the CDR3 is TGCGCCAGCAGCCTGCAGGGGACCGTTCCCTACGAGCAGTACTTC.

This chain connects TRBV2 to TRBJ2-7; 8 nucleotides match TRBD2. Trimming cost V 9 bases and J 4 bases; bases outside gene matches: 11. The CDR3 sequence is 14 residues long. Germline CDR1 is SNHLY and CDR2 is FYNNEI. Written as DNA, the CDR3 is TGTGCCAGTCACTACAGCGGGAGATTTTACGAGCAGTACTTC. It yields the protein CASHYSGRFYEQYF.

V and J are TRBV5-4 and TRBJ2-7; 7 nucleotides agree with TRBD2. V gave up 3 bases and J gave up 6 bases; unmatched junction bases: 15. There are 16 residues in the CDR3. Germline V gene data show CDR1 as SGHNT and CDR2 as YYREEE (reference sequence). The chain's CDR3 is CASSYPSGLAASEQYF. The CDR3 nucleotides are TGTGCCAGCAGCTACCCTTCTGGGCTAGCGGCAAGCGAGCAGTACTTC.